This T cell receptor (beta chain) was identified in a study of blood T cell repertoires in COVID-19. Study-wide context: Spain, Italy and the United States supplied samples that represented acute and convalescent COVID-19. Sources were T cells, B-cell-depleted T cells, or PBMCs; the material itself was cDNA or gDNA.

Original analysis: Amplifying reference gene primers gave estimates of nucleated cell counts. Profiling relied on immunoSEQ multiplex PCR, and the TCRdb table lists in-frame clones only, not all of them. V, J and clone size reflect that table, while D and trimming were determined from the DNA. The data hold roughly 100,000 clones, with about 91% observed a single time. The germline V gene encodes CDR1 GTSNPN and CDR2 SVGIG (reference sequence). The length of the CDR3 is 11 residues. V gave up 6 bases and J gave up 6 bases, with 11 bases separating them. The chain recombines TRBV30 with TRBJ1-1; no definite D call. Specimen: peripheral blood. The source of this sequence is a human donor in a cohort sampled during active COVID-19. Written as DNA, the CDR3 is TGTGCCTGTAGACTCGACGCTGAAGCTTTCTTT. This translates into CACRLDAEAFF.